Below, 5 T cell receptor beta chains from the same sample are listed, as sequenced in a study of beta chain features in type 1 diabetes. Every bit of the isolated RNA underwent reverse transcription, so sequencing read expressed TCRB transcripts. The table came from immunoSEQ multiplex PCR; TCRdb's copy has only in-frame clones and leaves some out. In the table there are roughly 60,000 clones, roughly three fifths of which are singletons. Material for sequencing was Tregs from blood. Receptors were obtained from a woman between 18 and 29 years old in good health.

The genes are TRBV2 and TRBJ2-7; 9 bases line up with TRBD2. The germline V gene encodes CDR1 SNHLY and CDR2 FYNNEI. CDR3 length equals 15 residues. The J segment lost 5 bases and the V segment lost 6 bases, leaving 11 bases of the junction unmatched. CDR3 residues: CASRRLAGRFHEQYF. As DNA, the CDR3 is TGTGCCAGCAGGAGGCTAGCGGGAAGGTTCCACGAGCAGTACTTC.

The V gene is TRBV18, the J gene TRBJ1-2; D is ambiguous. V was trimmed by 1 base and J by 4 bases, leaving 7 bases between them. Looked up from germline, CDR1 is KGHSH and CDR2 is LQKENI. This CDR3 is built from 13 residues. Here the CDR3 DNA reads TGTGCCAGCTCACCACAGTTGCGCTATGGCTACACCTTC. Its protein is CASSPQLRYGYTF.

The J gene is TRBJ1-1, the V gene TRBV6-5; no firm D call. The CDR3 length is 13 residues. V was trimmed by 4 bases and J by 8 bases, leaving 14 bases between them. Germline assignment: CDR1 MNHEY and CDR2 SVGAGI. The CDR3 DNA reads TGTGCCAGCAGTTCAGCGGGCGCATGGGAAGCTTTCTTT. Residues: CASSSAGAWEAFF.

The chain uses TRBV7-2 and TRBJ1-5; tentatively, D is TRBD1 (6 bases). Trimming stripped 6 bases from V and 2 bases from J, with 14 bases between. The CDR3 has 15 amino acids. Per the germline V gene, CDR1 is SGHTA and CDR2 is FQGNSA. CDR3 region: CASSWGPPGNQPQHF. The CDR3 DNA reads TGTGCCAGCAGTTGGGGGCCGCCGGGCAATCAGCCCCAGCATTTT.

This chain uses TRBV27 with TRBJ1-3; 7 bases align to TRBD1. V gave up 5 bases and J gave up 4 bases; unmatched junction bases: 11. The CDR3 consists of 16 residues. Germline CDR1 and CDR2: MNHEY and SMNVEV (reference sequence). The chain's CDR3 is CASSPGQALSGNTIYF. CDR3 DNA: TGTGCCAGCAGTCCTGGACAGGCTTTGTCCGGAAACACCATATATTTT.